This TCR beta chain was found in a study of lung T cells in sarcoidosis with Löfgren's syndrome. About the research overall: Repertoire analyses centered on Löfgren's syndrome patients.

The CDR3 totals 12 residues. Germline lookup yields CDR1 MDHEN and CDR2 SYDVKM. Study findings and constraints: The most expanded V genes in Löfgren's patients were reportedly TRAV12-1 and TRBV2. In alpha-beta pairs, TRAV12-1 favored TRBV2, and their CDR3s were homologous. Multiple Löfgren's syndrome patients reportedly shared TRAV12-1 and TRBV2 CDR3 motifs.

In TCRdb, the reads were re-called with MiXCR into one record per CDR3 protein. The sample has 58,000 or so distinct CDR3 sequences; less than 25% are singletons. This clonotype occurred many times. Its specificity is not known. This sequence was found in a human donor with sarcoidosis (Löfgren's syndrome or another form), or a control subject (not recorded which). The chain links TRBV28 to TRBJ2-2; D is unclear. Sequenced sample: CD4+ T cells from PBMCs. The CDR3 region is CLLPWAPQDLFF. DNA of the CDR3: TGTCTACTGCCTTGGGCTCCTCAGGATTTGTTTTTT.